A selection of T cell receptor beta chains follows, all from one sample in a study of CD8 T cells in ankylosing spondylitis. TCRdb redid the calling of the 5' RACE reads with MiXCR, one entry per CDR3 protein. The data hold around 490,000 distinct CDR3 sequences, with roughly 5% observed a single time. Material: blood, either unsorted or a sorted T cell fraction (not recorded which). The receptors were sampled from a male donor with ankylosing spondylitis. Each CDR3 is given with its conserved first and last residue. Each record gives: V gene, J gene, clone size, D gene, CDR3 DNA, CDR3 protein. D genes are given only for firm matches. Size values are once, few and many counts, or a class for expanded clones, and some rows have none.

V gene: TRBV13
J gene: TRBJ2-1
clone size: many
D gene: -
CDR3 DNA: TGTGCCAGCAGCCTAGGGGCAAGTGAGCAGTTCTTC
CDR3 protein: CASSLGASEQFF

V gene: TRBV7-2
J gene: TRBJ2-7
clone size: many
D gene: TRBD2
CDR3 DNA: TGTGCCAGCAGCTTGGGGACTAGCGGAGCTGCGCAGTACTTC
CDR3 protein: CASSLGTSGAAQYF

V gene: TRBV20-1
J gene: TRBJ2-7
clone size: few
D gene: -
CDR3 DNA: TGCAGTGCCGGCCAGGGCCACTACGAGCAGTACTTC
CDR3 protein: CSAGQGHYEQYF

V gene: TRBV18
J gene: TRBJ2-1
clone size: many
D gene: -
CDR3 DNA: TGTGCCAGCTCATCTGTCTGGGACAATGAGCAGTTCTTC
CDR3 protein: CASSSVWDNEQFF

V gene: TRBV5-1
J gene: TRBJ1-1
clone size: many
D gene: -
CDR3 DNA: TGCGCCAGCAGCCGCCCAGACCGGGGCTGGGGGACTGAAGCTTTCTTT
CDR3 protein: CASSRPDRGWGTEAFF

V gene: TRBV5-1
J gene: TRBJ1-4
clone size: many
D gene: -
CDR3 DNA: TGCGCCAGCAGTCGGGCCGGGACGAATGAAAAACTGTTTTTT
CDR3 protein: CASSRAGTNEKLFF

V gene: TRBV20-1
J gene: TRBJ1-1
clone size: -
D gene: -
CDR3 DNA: TGCAGTGCTAGAGGTGGGAGAGGAGGCACTGAAGCTTTCTTT
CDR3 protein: CSARGGRGGTEAFF

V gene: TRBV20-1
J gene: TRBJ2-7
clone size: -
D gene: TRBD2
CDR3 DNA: TGCAGTGCGAGCCGGGCGGGAGTTTCATTCCACGAGCAGTACTTC
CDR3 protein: CSASRAGVSFHEQYF

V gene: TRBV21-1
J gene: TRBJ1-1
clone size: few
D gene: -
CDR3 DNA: TGTGCCAGCAGCAAAAACCACAGGGTCGATTACGACACTGAAGCTTTCTTT
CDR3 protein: CASSKNHRVDYDTEAFF

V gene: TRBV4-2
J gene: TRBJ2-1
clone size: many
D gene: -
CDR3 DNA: TGTGCCAGCAGCTACTACAATGAGCAGTTCTTC
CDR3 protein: CASSYYNEQFF

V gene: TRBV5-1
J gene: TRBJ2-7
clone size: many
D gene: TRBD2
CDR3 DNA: TGCGCCAGCAGCTTGTTAGCGGGAAGCTCCTACGAGCAGTACTTC
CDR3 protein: CASSLLAGSSYEQYF

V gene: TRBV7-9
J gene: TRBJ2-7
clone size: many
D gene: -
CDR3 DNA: TGTGCCAGCATCCAAGACAGGTCCTCCTACGAGCAGTACTTC
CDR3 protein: CASIQDRSSYEQYF

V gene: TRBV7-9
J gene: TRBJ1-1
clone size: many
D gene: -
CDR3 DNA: TGTGCCAGCAGCTCTCGGACCCCCCAAACTGAAGCTTTCTTT
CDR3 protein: CASSSRTPQTEAFF

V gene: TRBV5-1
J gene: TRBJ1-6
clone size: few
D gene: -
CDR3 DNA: TGCGCCAGCAGCTTGGATCAAAATTCACCCCTCCACTTT
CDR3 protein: CASSLDQNSPLHF

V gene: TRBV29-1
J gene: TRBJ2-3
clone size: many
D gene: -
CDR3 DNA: TGCAGCGTCGCATTTGGGGCTAGGTCCTTTACTAGCACAGATACGCAGTATTTT
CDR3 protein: CSVAFGARSFTSTDTQYF

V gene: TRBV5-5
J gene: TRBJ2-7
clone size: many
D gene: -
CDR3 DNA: TGTGCCAGCAGCTTGGGGGGAGGTGTCTCCTACGAGCAGTACTTC
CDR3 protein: CASSLGGGVSYEQYF

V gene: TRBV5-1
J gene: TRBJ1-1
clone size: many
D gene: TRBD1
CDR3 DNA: TGCGCCAGCAGCCTCTTGTTGACAGGGGGCCTTCAGGGAGCTTTCTTT
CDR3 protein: CASSLLLTGGLQGAFF

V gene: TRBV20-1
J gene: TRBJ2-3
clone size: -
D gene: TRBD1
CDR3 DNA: TGCAGTGCCCAAACCGGGACAGCCACAGATACGCAGTATTTT
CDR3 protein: CSAQTGTATDTQYF

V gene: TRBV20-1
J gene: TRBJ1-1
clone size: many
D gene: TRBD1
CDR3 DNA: TGCAGTGCTCCCGACAGGGGGAACACTGAAGCTTTCTTT
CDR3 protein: CSAPDRGNTEAFF

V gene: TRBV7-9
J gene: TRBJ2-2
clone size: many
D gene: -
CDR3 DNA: TGTGCCAGCAGCCATGGGGCAATAACGATCGACGCCGGGGAGCTGTTTTTT
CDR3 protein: CASSHGAITIDAGELFF

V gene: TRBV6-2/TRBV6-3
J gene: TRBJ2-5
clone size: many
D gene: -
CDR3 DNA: TGTGCCAGCAGTTACCTTCTGGAAGGAGAGACCCAGTACTTC
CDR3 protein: CASSYLLEGETQYF

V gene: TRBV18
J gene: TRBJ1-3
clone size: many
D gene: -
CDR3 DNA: TGTGCCAGCTCACTTTCAGTGTCCTCTGGAAACACCATATATTTT
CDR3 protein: CASSLSVSSGNTIYF

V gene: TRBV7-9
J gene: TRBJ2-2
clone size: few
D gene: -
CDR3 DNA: TGTGCCAGCAGCTTATGGCTAGCGAACACCGGGGAGCTGTTTTTT
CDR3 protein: CASSLWLANTGELFF

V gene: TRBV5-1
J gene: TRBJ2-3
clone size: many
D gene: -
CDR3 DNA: TGCGCCAGCAGCTTGGGACTCGTTCGGGGAGATACGCAGTATTTT
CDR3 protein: CASSLGLVRGDTQYF

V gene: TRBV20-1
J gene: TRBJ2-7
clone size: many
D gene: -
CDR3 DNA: TGCAGTGCGACCTCCGATCAAGCGGAATCCTACGAGCAGTACTTC
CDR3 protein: CSATSDQAESYEQYF

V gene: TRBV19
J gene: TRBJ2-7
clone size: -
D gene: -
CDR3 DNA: TGTGCCAGTAGTCTCGGACCAGGAAAGTACGAGCAGTACTTC
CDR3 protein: CASSLGPGKYEQYF

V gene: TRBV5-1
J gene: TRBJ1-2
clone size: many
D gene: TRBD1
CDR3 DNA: TGCGCCAGCAGCTTGAGCGGGAACAGGGGGGCCTATGGCTACACCTTC
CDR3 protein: CASSLSGNRGAYGYTF

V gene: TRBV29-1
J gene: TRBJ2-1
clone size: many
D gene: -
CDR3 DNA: TGCAGCGTTCAACTGTCTTCCTACAATGAGCAGTTCTTC
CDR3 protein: CSVQLSSYNEQFF

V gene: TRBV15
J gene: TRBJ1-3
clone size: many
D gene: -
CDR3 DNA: TGTGCCACCAGCAAAGGTTGGAACTCTGGAAACACCATATATTTT
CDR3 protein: CATSKGWNSGNTIYF

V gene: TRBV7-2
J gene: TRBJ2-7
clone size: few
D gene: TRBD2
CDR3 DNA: TGTGCCAGCAGATCCGCCGGGACTAGCTCCTACGAGCAGTACTTC
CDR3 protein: CASRSAGTSSYEQYF

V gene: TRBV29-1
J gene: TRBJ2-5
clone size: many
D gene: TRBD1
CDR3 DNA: TGCAGCGGTGGACAGGGGATACAAGAGACCCAGTACTTC
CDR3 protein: CSGGQGIQETQYF

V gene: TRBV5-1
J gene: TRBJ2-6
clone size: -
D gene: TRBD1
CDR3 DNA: TGCGCCAGTGGGACAGGGACTTTGGCTGGGGCCAACGTCCTGACTTTC
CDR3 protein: CASGTGTLAGANVLTF

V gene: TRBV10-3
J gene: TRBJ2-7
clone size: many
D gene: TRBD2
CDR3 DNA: TGTGCCATCAGACCACTAGCGGGATCCTCCTACGAGCAGTACTTC
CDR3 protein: CAIRPLAGSSYEQYF

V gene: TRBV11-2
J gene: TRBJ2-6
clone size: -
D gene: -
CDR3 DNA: TGTGCCAGCAGCTTGACGGTCTCTGGGGTCAACGTCCTGACTTTC
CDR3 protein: CASSLTVSGVNVLTF

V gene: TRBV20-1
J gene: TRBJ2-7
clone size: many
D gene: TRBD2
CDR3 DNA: TGCAGTCCGTCGGGGGGGCCCCACGAGCAGTACTTC
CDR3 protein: CSPSGGPHEQYF

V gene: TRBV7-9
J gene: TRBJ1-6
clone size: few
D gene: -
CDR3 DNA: TGTGCCAGCAGCTTGAGACCTCGCTCCTATAATTCACCCCTCCACTTT
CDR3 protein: CASSLRPRSYNSPLHF

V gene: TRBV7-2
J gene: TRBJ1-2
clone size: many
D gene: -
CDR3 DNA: TGTGCCAGCAGCTTAGTGGTGGCTAACTATGGCTACACCTTC
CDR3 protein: CASSLVVANYGYTF